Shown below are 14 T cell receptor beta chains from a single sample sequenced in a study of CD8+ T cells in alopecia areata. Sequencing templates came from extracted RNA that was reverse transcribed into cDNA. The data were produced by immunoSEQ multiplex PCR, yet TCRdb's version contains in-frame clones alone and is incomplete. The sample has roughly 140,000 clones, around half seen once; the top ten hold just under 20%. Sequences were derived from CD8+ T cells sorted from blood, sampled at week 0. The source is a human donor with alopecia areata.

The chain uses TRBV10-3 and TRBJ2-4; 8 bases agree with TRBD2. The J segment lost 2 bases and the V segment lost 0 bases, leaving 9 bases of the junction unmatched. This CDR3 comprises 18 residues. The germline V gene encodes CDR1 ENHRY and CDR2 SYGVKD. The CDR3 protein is CAISESGQSGGTKNIQYF. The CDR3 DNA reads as TGTGCCATCAGTGAGTCAGGGCAGAGCGGGGGAACCAAAAACATTCAGTACTTC.

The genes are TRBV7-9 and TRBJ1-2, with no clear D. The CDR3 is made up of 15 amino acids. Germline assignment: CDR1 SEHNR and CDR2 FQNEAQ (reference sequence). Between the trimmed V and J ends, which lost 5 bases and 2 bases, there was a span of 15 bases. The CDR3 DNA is TGTGCCAGCAGCCCCGGTCCAGCCGCCAACTATGGCTACACCTTC. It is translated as CASSPGPAANYGYTF.

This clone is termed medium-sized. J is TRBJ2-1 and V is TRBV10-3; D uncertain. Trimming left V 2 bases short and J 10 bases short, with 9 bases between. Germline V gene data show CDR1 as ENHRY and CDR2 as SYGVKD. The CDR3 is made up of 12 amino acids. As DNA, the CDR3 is TGTGCCATCAGTGAGCGGCCCATAGAGCAGTTCTTC. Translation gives CAISERPIEQFF.

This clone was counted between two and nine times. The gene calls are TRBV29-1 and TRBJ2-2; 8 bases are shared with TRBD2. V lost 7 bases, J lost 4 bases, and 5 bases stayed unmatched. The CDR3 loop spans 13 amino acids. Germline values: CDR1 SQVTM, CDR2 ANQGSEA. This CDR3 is CSASGGRTGELFF. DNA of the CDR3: TGCAGCGCCTCGGGGGGGCGCACCGGGGAGCTGTTTTTT.

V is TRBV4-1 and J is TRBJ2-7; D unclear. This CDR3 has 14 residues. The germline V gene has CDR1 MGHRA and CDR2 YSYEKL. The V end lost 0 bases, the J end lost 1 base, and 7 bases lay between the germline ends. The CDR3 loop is CASSQDPGSYEQYF. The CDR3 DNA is TGCGCCAGCAGCCAAGATCCTGGATCCTACGAGCAGTACTTC.

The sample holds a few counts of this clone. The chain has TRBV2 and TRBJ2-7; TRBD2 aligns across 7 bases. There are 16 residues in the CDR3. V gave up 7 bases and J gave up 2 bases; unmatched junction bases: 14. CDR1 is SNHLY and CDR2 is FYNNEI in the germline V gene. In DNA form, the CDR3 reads TGTGCCAGCACCCACGCTGTAGGCGGGGGAGCCTACGAGCAGTACTTC. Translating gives CASTHAVGGGAYEQYF.

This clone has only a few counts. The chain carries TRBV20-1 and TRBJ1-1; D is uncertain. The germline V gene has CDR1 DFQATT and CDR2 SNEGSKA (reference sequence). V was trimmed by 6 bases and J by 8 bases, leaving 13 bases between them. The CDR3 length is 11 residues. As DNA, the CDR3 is TGCAGTGCCCGGAAGGACTGGGAAGCTTTCTTT. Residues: CSARKDWEAFF.

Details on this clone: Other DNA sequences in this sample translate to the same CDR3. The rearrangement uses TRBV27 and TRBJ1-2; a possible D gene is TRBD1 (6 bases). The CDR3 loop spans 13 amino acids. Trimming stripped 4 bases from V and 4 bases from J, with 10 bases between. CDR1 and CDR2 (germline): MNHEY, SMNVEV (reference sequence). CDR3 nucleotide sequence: TGTGCCAGCAGTTCACAGGGAGCCTATGGCTACACCTTC. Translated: CASSSQGAYGYTF.

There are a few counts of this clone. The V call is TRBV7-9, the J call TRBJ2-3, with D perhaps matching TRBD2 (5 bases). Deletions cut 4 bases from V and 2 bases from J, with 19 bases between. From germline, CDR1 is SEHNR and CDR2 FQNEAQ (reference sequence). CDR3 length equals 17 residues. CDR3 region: CASSSPGNAGLTDTQYF. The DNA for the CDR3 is TGTGCCAGCAGCTCGCCCGGTAATGCGGGCCTCACAGATACGCAGTATTTT.

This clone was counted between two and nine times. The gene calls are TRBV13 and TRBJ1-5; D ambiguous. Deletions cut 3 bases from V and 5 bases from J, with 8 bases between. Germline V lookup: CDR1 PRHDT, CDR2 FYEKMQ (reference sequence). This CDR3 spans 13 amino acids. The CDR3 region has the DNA TGTGCCAGCAGCTTTAGCAGAGATCAGCCCCAGCATTTT. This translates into CASSFSRDQPQHF.

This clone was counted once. CDR3 amino acids: CASSYSGQRRPEAFF. CDR3 bases: TGTGCCAGCAGTTACTCGGGACAGCGCCGTCCTGAAGCTTTCTTT. The chain is built from TRBV6-6 and TRBJ1-1; TRBD1 matches 7 bases. J gave up 6 bases and V 0 bases, and 7 bases lay outside the gene matches. The CDR3 is 15 amino acids. The germline V gene encodes CDR1 MNHNY and CDR2 SVGAGI (reference sequence).

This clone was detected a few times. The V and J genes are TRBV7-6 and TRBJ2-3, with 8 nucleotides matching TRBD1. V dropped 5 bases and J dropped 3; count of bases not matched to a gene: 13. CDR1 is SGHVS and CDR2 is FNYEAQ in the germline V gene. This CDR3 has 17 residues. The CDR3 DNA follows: TGTGCCAGCAGCCCGCCCCGCCGGGACAGGAAAACAGATACGCAGTATTTT. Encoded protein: CASSPPRRDRKTDTQYF. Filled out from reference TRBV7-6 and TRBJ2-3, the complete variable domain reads GAGVSQSPRYKVTKRGQDVALRCDPISGHVSLYWYRQALGQGPEFLTYFNYEAQQDKSGLPNDRFSAERPEGSISTLTIQRTEQRDSAMYRCASSPPRRDRKTDTQYFGPGTRLTVL.

CDR3 loop: CASSSLLWGGELFF. Written as DNA, the CDR3 is TGTGCCAGCAGCTCTCTTTTGTGGGGCGGGGAGCTGTTTTTT. The chain has TRBV7-2 and TRBJ2-2, with unresolved D. The germline gives CDR1 SGHTA, CDR2 FQGNSA. CDR3 length: 14 amino acids. Trimming stripped 4 bases from V and 7 bases from J, with 13 bases between.

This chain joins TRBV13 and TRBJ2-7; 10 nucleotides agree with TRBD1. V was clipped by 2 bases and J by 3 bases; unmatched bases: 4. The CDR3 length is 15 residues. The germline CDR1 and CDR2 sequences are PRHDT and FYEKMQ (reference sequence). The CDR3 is CASSLRGQGLYEQYF. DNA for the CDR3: TGTGCCAGCAGCTTACGGGGACAGGGGCTCTACGAGCAGTACTTC.